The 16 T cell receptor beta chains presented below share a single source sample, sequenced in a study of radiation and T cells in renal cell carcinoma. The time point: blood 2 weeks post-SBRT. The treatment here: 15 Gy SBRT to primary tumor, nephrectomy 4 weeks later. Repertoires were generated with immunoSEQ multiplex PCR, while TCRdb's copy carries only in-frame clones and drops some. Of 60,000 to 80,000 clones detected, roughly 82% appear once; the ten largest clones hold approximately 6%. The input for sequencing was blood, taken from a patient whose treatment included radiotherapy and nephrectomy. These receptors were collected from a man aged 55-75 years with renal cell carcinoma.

The CDR3 bases are TGTGCCAGCAGCTTGGGGCAGATAGAGACCCAGTACTTC. This encodes CASSLGQIETQYF. The chain links TRBV7-2 to TRBJ2-5, with a possible D match to TRBD1 (5 bases). The CDR3 sequence is 13 residues long. Germline V CDR1 and CDR2: SGHTA, FQGNSA. V dropped 3 bases and J dropped 4 bases, with 9 bases sitting between them. The full variable domain, its missing parts supplied by reference TRBV7-2 and TRBJ2-5, is GAGVSQSPSNKVTEKGKDVELRCDPISGHTALYWYRQSLGQGLEFLIYFQGNSAPDKSGLPSDRFSAERTGGSVSTLTIQRTQQEDSAVYLCASSLGQIETQYFGPGTRLLVL.

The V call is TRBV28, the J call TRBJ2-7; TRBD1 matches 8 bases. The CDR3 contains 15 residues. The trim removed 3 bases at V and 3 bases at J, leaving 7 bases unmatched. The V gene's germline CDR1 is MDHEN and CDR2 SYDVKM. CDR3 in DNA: TGTGCCAGCAGTTTGATGGGACAGGCTTTCTACGAGCAGTACTTC. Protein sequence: CASSLMGQAFYEQYF.

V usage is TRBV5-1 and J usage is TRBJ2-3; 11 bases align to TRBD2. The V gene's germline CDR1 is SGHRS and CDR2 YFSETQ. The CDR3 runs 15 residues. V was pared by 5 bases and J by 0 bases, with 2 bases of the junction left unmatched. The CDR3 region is CASRTSGTSTDTQYF. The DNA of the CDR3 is TGCGCCAGCAGGACTAGCGGGACTAGCACAGATACGCAGTATTTT.

Here the CDR3 reads CASSEGQTTQYF. The CDR3 nucleotides read TGTGCCAGCAGTGAAGGACAGACCACCCAGTACTTC. The rearrangement uses TRBV6-1 and TRBJ2-5, with a weak D call TRBD1 (5 bases). This CDR3 comprises 12 residues. Germline values: CDR1 MNHNS, CDR2 SASEGT. Trimming pared 1 base from V and 8 bases from J, leaving 8 bases between.

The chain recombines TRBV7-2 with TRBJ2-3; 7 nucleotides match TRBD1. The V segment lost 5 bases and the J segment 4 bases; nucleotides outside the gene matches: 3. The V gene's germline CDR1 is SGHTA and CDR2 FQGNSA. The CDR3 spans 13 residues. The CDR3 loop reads CASSVQGADTQYF. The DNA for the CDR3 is TGTGCCAGCAGCGTGCAGGGGGCAGATACGCAGTATTTT.

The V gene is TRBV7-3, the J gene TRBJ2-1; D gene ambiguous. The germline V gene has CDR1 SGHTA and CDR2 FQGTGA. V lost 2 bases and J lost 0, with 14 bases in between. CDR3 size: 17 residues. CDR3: CASSLGPVASSYNEQFF. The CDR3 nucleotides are TGTGCCAGCAGCTTAGGTCCAGTAGCCTCCTCCTACAATGAGCAGTTCTTC. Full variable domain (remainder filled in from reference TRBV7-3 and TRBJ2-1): GAGVSQTPSNKVTEKGKYVELRCDPISGHTALYWYRQSLGQGPEFLIYFQGTGAADDSGLPNDRFFAVRPEGSVSTLKIQRTERGDSAVYLCASSLGPVASSYNEQFFGPGTRLTVL.

The CDR3 nucleotides are TGTGCCAGCAGCTTAGCAGTGGGGCCCGCAGGGAGGGAGCAGTACTTC. Translating it yields CASSLAVGPAGREQYF. V is TRBV7-2 and J is TRBJ2-7, with D possibly being TRBD2 (6 bases). The CDR3 has 16 amino acids. Germline lookup yields CDR1 SGHTA and CDR2 FQGNSA. Trimming took 0 bases from V and 7 from J, leaving 19 bases between them.

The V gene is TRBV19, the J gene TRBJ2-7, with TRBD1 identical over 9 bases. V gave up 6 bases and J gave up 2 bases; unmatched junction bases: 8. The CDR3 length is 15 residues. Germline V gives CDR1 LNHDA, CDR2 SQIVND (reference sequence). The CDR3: CASSTGQGPAYEQYF. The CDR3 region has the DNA TGTGCCAGTAGCACGGGACAGGGCCCCGCCTACGAGCAGTACTTC.

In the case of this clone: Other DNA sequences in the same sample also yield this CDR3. The CDR3, as DNA: TGTGCCAGCAGCGTAGGAGGAGCCAAAAACATTCAGTACTTC. It translates to CASSVGGAKNIQYF. The chain combines TRBV9 with TRBJ2-4; no definite D call. Trimming cost V 0 bases and J 0 bases, with 4 bases left between them. The length of the CDR3 is 14 residues. Germline V gives CDR1 SGDLS, CDR2 YYNGEE.

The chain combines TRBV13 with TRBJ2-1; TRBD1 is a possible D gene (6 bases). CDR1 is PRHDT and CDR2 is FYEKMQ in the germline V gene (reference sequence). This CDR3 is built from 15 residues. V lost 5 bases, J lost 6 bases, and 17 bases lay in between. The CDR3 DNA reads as TGTGCCAGCAGCCTACAAGACCGAGGGGGCAATGAGCAGTTCTTC. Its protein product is CASSLQDRGGNEQFF.

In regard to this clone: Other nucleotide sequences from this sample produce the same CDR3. CDR3 DNA sequence: TGTGCCAGCAGCGTAGGGAGCTCCTACAATGAGCAGTTCTTC. Its protein product is CASSVGSSYNEQFF. This chain links TRBV9 with TRBJ2-1; unclear D gene. The CDR3 is 14 residues long. V lost 0 bases, J lost 0 bases, and 4 bases lay in between. Germline V gene sequence: CDR1 SGDLS, CDR2 YYNGEE.

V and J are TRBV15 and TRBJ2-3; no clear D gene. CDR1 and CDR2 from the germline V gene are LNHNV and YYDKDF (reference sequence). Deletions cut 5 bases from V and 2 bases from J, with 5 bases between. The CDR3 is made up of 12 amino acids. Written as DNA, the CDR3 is TGTGCCACCAGCTCTTTCACAGATACGCAGTATTTT. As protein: CATSSFTDTQYF.

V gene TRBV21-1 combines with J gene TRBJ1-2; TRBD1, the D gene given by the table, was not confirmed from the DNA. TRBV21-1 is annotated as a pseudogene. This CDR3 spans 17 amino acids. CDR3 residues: CASSKALPTTANYGYTF. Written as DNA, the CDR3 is TGTGCCAGCAGCAAAGCACTCCCGACGACAGCTAACTATGGCTACACCTTC.

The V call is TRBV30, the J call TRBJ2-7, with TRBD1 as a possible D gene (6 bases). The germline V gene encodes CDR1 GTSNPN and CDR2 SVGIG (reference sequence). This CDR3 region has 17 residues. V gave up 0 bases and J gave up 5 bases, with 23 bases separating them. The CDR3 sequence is CAWSVRWQGKYRDEQYF. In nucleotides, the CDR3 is TGTGCCTGGAGTGTACGGTGGCAGGGCAAGTACAGGGACGAGCAGTACTTC.

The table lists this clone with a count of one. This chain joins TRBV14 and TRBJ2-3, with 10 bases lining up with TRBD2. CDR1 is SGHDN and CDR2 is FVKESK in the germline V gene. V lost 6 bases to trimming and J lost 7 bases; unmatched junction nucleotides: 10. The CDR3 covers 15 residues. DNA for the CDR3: TGTGCCAGCAGTCATAGAGCGGGAGGGCCAAATACGCAGTATTTT. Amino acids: CASSHRAGGPNTQYF.

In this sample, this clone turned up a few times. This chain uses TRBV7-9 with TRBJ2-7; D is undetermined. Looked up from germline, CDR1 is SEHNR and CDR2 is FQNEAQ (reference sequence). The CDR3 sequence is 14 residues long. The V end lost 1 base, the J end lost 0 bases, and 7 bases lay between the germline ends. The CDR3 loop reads CASSLGVSSYEQYF. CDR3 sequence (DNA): TGTGCCAGCAGCTTAGGGGTAAGCTCCTACGAGCAGTACTTC. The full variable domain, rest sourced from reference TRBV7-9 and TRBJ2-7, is DTGVSQNPRHKITKRGQNVTFRCDPISEHNRLYWYRQTLGQGPEFLTYFQNEAQLEKSRLLSDRFSAERPKGSFSTLEIQRTEQGDSAMYLCASSLGVSSYEQYFGPGTRLTVT.